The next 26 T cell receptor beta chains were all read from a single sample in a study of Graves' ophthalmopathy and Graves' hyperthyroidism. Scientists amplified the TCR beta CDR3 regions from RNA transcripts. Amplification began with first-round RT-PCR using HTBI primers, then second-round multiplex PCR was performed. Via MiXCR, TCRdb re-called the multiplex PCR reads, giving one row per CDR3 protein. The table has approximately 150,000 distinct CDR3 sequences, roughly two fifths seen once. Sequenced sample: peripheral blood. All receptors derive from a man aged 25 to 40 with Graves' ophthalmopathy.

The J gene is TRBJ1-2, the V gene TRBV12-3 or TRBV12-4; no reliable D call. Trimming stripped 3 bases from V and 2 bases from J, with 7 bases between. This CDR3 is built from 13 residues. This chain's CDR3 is CASSLLGNYGYTF. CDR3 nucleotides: TGTGCCAGCAGTTTGCTGGGGAACTATGGCTACACCTTC.

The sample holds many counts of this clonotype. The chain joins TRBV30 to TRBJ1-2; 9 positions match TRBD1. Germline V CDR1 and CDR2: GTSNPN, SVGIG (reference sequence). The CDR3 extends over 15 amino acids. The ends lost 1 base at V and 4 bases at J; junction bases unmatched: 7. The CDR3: CAWSDRGLGSYGYTF. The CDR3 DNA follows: TGTGCCTGGAGTGACAGGGGGCTTGGAAGCTATGGCTACACCTTC.

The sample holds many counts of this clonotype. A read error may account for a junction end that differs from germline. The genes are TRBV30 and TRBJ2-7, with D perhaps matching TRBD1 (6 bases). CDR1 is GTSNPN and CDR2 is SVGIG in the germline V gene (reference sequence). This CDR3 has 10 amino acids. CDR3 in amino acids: CAWGQLGEHF. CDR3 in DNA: TGTGCCTGGGGACAGTTAGGTGAGCACTTC.

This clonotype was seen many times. CDR3 nucleotides: TGTGCGGTGAAAGTGCCAGGGGGACCTAGGGGCACTGAAGCTTTCTTT. Translating it yields CAVKVPGGPRGTEAFF. The rearrangement joins TRBV6-2 or TRBV6-3 to TRBJ1-1; 7 nucleotides line up with TRBD1. The germline CDR1 and CDR2 sequences are MNHEY and SVGEGT. The CDR3 totals 16 residues.

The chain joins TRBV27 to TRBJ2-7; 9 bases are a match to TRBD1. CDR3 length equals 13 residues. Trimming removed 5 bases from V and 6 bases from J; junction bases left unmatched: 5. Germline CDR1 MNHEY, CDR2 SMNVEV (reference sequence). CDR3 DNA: TGTGCCAGCAGTCTGGGGACAGGGAGCGAGCAGTACTTC. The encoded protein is CASSLGTGSEQYF.

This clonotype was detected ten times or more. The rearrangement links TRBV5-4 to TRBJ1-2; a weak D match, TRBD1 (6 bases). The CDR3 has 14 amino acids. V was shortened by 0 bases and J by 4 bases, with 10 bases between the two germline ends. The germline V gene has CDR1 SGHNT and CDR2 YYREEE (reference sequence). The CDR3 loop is CASSLEGVVYGYTF. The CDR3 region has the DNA TGTGCCAGCAGCTTGGAGGGGGTCGTCTATGGCTACACCTTC.

The CDR3 DNA reads as TGTGCCAGCACCTTGGGGGGCGCTTGGTCGGAGACCCAGTACTTC. Amino acid sequence: CASTLGGAWSETQYF. This rearrangement joins TRBV28 to TRBJ2-5; D tentatively reads TRBD1 or TRBD2 (6 bases each). This CDR3 spans 15 amino acids. V lost 7 bases and J lost 5, with 20 bases in between. CDR1 MDHEN and CDR2 SYDVKM come from the germline V gene.

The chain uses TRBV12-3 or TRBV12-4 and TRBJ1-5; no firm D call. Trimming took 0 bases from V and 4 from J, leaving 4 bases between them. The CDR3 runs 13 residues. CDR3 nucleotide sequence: TGTGCCAGCAGTTTAGCGGTAAATCAGCCCCAGCATTTT. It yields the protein CASSLAVNQPQHF.

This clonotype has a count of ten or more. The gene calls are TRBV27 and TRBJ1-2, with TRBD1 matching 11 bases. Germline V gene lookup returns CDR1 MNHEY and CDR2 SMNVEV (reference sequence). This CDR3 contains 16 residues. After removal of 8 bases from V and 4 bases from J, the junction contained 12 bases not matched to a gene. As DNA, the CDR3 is TGTGCCAGCTCTCCCCGGGACAGGGGGTTCGGCTATGGCTACACCTTC. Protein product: CASSPRDRGFGYGYTF.

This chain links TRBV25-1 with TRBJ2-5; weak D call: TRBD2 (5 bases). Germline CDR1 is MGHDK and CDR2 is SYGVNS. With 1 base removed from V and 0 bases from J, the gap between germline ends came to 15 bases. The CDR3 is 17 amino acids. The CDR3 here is CASSESSQRKYQETQYF. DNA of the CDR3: TGTGCCAGCAGTGAATCTTCCCAGCGGAAGTACCAAGAGACCCAGTACTTC.

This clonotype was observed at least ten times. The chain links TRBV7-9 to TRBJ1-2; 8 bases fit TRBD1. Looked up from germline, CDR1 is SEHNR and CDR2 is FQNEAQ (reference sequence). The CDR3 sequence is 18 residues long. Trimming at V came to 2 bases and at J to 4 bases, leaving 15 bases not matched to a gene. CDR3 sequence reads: CASSLSGQGKGGAYGYTF. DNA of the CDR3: TGTGCCAGCAGCTTATCCGGACAGGGTAAAGGGGGAGCCTATGGCTACACCTTC.

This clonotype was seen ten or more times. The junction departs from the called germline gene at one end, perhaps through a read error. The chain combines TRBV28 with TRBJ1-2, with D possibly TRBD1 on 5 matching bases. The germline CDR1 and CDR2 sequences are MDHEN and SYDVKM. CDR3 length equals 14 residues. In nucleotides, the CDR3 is TGTGCCATCCCGAGGGGCGGCTCTGGCTATAGCTACACCTTC. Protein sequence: CAIPRGGSGYSYTF.

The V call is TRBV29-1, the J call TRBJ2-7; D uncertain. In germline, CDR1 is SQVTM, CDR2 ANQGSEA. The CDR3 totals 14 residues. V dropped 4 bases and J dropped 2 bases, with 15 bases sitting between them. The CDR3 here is CSVALSMAAYEQYF. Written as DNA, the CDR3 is TGCAGCGTTGCCCTGTCGATGGCCGCCTACGAGCAGTACTTC.

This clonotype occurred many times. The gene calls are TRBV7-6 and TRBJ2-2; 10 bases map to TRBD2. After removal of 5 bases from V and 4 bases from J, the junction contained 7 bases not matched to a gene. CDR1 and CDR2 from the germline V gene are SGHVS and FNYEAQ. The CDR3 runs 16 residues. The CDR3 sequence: CASSPAGGPSTGELFF. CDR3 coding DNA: TGTGCCAGCAGCCCAGCGGGAGGGCCGAGCACCGGGGAGCTGTTTTTT. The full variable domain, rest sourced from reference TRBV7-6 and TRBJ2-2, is GAGVSQSPRYKVTKRGQDVALRCDPISGHVSLYWYRQALGQGPEFLTYFNYEAQQDKSGLPNDRFSAERPEGSISTLTIQRTEQRDSAMYRCASSPAGGPSTGELFFGEGSRLTVL.

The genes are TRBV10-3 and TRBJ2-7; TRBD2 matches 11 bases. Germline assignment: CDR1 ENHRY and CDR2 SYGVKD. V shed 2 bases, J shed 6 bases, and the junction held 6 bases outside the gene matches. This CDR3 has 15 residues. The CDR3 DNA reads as TGTGCCATCAGTGAGGCTAGCGGGAGGCTTCGCGAGCAGTACTTC. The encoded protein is CAISEASGRLREQYF.

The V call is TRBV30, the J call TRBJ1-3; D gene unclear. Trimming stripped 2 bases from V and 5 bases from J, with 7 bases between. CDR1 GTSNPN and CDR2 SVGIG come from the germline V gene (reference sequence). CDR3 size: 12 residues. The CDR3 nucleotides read TGTGCCTGGAGTTCAGATCGAAACACCATATATTTT. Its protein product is CAWSSDRNTIYF.

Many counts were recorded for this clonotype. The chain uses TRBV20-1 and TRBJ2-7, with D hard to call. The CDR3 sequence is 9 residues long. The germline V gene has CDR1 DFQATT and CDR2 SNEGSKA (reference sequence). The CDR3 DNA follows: TGCACTACACCGTACGAGCAGTACTTC. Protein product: CTTPYEQYF.

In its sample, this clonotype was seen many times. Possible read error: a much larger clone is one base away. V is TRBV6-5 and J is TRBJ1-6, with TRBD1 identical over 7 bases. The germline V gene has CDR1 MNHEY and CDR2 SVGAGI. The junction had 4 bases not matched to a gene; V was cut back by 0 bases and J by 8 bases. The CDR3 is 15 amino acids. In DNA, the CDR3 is TGTGCCAGCAGTTACTCGAAAACAGGGGATTCACCCCTCCACTTT. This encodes CASSYSKTGDSPLHF.

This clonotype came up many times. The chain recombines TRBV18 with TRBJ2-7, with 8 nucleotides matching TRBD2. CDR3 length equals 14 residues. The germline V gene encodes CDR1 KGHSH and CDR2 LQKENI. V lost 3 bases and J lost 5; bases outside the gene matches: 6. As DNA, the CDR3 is TGTGCCAGCTCACCCATAGCGGGGTCTGACGAGCAGTACTTC. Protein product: CASSPIAGSDEQYF.

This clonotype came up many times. The chain's CDR3 is CASSLRGGGETQYF. The CDR3 coding sequence is TGTGCCAGCAGTTTACGGGGCGGTGGTGAGACCCAGTACTTC. The rearrangement links TRBV12-3 or TRBV12-4 to TRBJ2-5; D is possibly TRBD1 or TRBD2 (5 bases each). The length of the CDR3 is 14 residues. Trimming shortened V by 2 bases and J by 5 bases, and 12 bases separated the two germline ends.

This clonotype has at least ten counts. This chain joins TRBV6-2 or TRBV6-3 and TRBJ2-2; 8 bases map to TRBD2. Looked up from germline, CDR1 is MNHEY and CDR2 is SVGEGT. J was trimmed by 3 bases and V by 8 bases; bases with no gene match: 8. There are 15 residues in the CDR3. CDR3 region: CASASGSVDTGELFF. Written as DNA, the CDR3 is TGTGCCAGCGCCAGCGGGAGTGTGGACACCGGGGAGCTGTTTTTT.

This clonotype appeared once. The CDR3 region is CASSFRGADTGELFF. The CDR3 DNA reads TGTGCCAGCAGCTTTCGGGGCGCGGACACCGGGGAGCTGTTTTTT. The chain carries TRBV7-2 and TRBJ2-2, with D tentatively TRBD1 or TRBD2 (5 bases each). Germline loops: CDR1 SGHTA, CDR2 FQGNSA. V was shortened by 3 bases and J by 3 bases, with 11 bases between the two germline ends. The length of the CDR3 is 15 residues.

The CDR3 region has the DNA TGTGCCAGCAGTGACCGGGACACGAACACCGGGGAGCTGTTTTTT. This encodes CASSDRDTNTGELFF. This sequence joins TRBV6-2 or TRBV6-3 and TRBJ2-2; tentative D call: TRBD1 (6 bases). Germline V CDR1 and CDR2: MNHEY, SVGEGT. CDR3 size: 15 residues. Deletions cut 5 bases from V and 0 bases from J, with 10 bases between.

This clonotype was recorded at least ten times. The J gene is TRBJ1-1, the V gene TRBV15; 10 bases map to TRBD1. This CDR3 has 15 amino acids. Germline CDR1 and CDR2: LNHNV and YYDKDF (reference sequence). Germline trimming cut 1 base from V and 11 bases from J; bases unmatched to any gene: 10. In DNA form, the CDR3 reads TGTGCCACCAGCAGAGGACAGGGGGCCCCCTTTGGCGCTTTCTTT. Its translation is CATSRGQGAPFGAFF.

As DNA, the CDR3 is TGTGCCAGCAGTTACGCTAGAAACCAACTCCAAGAGACCCAGTACTTC. Its translation is CASSYARNQLQETQYF. The genes are TRBV6-2 or TRBV6-3 and TRBJ2-5, with D hard to call. Trimming shortened V by 2 bases and J by 1 base, and 14 bases separated the two germline ends. This CDR3 is built from 16 residues. Germline assignment: CDR1 MNHEY and CDR2 SVGEGT.

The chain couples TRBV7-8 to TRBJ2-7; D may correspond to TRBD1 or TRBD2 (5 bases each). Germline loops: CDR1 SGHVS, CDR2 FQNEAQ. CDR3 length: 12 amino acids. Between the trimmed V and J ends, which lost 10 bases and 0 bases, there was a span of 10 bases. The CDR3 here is CATGHTSYEQYF. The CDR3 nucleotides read TGTGCCACGGGGCACACCTCCTACGAGCAGTACTTC.